This T cell receptor (beta chain) was obtained from a study of glioma-infiltrating T cells. Broader study findings: Tissue-blood divergence was below expectation in non-neoplastic patients, above in gliomas.

Using RNA template, CDR3s of TCR alpha and beta were amplified with iRepertoire arm-PCR. Input was roughly 85-450 ng of tissue mRNA or PBMC total RNA. MiXCR, applied by TCRdb to the multiplex PCR reads, yields one record per CDR3 protein. The sample has some 99,000 distinct CDR3 sequences, 20% to 25% seen once. The germline V and J ends were trimmed by 4 bases and 1 base, with 18 bases remaining between them. The CDR3 loop spans 17 amino acids. Germline V CDR1 and CDR2: SGHRS, YFSETQ. This clonotype was seen a handful of times. What it recognizes is unknown. Sequenced material: glioma tissue, nonneoplastic brain tissue, or PBMCs (not recorded which). This TCR was recovered from a human donor with low-grade glioma or glioblastoma, undergoing nonglioma brain surgery, or in good health (not recorded which). The J gene is TRBJ2-1, the V gene TRBV5-1, with D perhaps being TRBD1 or TRBD2 (7 bases each). DNA of the CDR3: TGCGCCAGCAGCAAAAACCCAGGGGGGGGTTCCTACAATGAGCAGTTCTTC. Residues: CASSKNPGGGSYNEQFF.